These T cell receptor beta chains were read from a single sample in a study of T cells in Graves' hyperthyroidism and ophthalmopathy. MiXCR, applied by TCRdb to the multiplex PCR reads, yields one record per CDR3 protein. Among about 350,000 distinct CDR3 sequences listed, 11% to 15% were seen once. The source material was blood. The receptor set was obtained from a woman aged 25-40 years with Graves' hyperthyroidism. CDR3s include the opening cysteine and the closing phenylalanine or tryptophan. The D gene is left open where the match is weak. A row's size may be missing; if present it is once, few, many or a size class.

TGTGCCACCGGACAGGGGATGATGGGCGGGAGTTTTGGAGAGACCCAGTACTTC	CATGQGMMGGSFGETQYF	TRBV7-9	many	TRBJ2-5	TRBD1
TGTGCCAGCAGCTTCTATCAGGGAGCCAAAAACATTCAGTACTTC	CASSFYQGAKNIQYF	TRBV7-2	many	TRBJ2-4	.
TGTGCCAGCTCACCCCGACTAGCGGGAGACGAGCAGTACTTC	CASSPRLAGDEQYF	TRBV18	few	TRBJ2-7	TRBD2
TGTGCCAGCACCTTACGGACTAGCGGGAGGTGGGACACAGATACGCAGTATTTT	CASTLRTSGRWDTDTQYF	TRBV27	many	TRBJ2-3	TRBD2
TGTGCCACCGGGACCGAAGGAAACACCATATATTTT	CATGTEGNTIYF	TRBV6-2/TRBV6-3	few	TRBJ1-3	.
TGTGCCAGCAGCCCCTCGACGGACGGCACAGATACGCAGTATTTT	CASSPSTDGTDTQYF	TRBV11-2	many	TRBJ2-3	.
TGTGCCAGCAGCTTAGATCTTGCGGGATTATTTTACGAGCAGTACTTC	CASSLDLAGLFYEQYF	TRBV11-2	.	TRBJ2-7	.
TGCAGTGCCCGATCCGGGACAGGGTCCACCGGGGAGCTGTTTTTT	CSARSGTGSTGELFF	TRBV20-1	.	TRBJ2-2	TRBD1
TGTGCCAGCAGCCCACCAGGGGTGGGTGGCTACACCTTC	CASSPPGVGGYTF	TRBV7-9	.	TRBJ1-2	.
TGCAGTGCTAGTCCAGGGATGGAGACCCAGTACTTC	CSASPGMETQYF	TRBV20-1	many	TRBJ2-5	.
TGTGCCAGCTCACCGGGGTTGGGAGAGACCCAGTACTTC	CASSPGLGETQYF	TRBV18	few	TRBJ2-5	.
TGTGCCAGCAGTGAAGTCGGGGTCGGAGGGCAGTACTTC	CASSEVGVGGQYF	TRBV6-1	many	TRBJ2-7	.
TGTGCCAGCAGCCCCCGGGGCCCCTTCCCCGGGGAGCTGTTTTTT	CASSPRGPFPGELFF	TRBV7-8	many	TRBJ2-2	.
TGTGCCAGCTCACCGCGGGAGCGCACAGATACGCAGTATTTT	CASSPRERTDTQYF	TRBV18	many	TRBJ2-3	TRBD2
TGTGCCAGCAGCCGGACAGGGGCCGATTTTTCCCTCCACTTT	CASSRTGADFSLHF	TRBV7-9	many	TRBJ1-6	TRBD1
TGTGCCAGCAGTTTACGTTTCGGGGAGCTGTTTTTT	CASSLRFGELFF	TRBV12-3/TRBV12-4	many	TRBJ2-2	.
TGCAGCGTCGTGACAGGGAACCTTAATCAGTACTTC	CSVVTGNLNQYF	TRBV29-1	few	TRBJ2-7	TRBD1
TGCAGTGCGACGCGGGACAATGAGCAGTTCTTC	CSATRDNEQFF	TRBV20-1	.	TRBJ2-1	.
TGTGCCAGCAGCTCGCAATATGGAGACGAGCAGTACTTC	CASSSQYGDEQYF	TRBV7-3	.	TRBJ2-7	.
TGCAGTGCTTCGGGACTAGCGGGAGATCTCTACGAGCAGTACTTC	CSASGLAGDLYEQYF	TRBV20-1	many	TRBJ2-7	TRBD2
TGCGCCAGCAGCTCCCACAGGGGGCGGTACAATGAGCAGTTCTTC	CASSSHRGRYNEQFF	TRBV5-1	.	TRBJ2-1	TRBD1
TGTGCCAGCAGTCCGCCCGGACTAGAGTACGAGCAGTACTTC	CASSPPGLEYEQYF	TRBV28	many	TRBJ2-7	TRBD2
TGTGCCAGCAGTTACCAAGGGACAGCTAACTATGGCTACACCTTC	CASSYQGTANYGYTF	TRBV6-6	few	TRBJ1-2	TRBD1
TGTGCCAGCAGTCAACAGGGAACCGGTGAAAAACTGTTTTTT	CASSQQGTGEKLFF	TRBV9	few	TRBJ1-4	.
TGTGCCAGCAGCGCCAGTCGGAAACTAGCGGGAGTCTTATATGAGCAGTTCTTC	CASSASRKLAGVLYEQFF	TRBV7-9	many	TRBJ2-1	TRBD2
TGTGCCAGCAGTTATGGGGGAAAACTGTTTTTT	CASSYGGKLFF	TRBV28	many	TRBJ1-4	.
TGTGCCATCAGTGAAAACAGGGGAGGTGAAGCTTTCTTT	CAISENRGGEAFF	TRBV10-3	.	TRBJ1-1	TRBD1
TGTGCCAGCAGTTCTGCGGGACTAGCGGCCTACAATGAGCAGTTCTTC	CASSSAGLAAYNEQFF	TRBV6-2/TRBV6-3	many	TRBJ2-1	TRBD2
TGTGCCTGGAGGCCGGGGGCTCGCAATATGGAGCAGTTCTTC	CAWRPGARNMEQFF	TRBV30	.	TRBJ2-1	.
TGTGCCTGCTCGGCCGGGGACAGGGCTTATCAGCCCCAGCATTTT	CACSAGDRAYQPQHF	TRBV30	.	TRBJ1-5	TRBD1
TGCGCCAGCAGCCCCGGGACACCCTATCTGGAGCAGTACTTC	CASSPGTPYLEQYF	TRBV4-1	.	TRBJ2-7	.
TGTGCCAGCAGCCGGACTAGCGGACAAGAGACCCAGTACTTC	CASSRTSGQETQYF	TRBV12-3/TRBV12-4	many	TRBJ2-5	TRBD2
TGTGCCAGCAGCCAAGAAGGGACTAGCGGGAGGACGGCCGTGGAGACCCAGTACTTC	CASSQEGTSGRTAVETQYF	TRBV3-2	few	TRBJ2-5	.
TGTGCCAGCAGCTTAGGACAGGCCCAAGCTTTCTTT	CASSLGQAQAFF	TRBV11-2	many	TRBJ1-1	.
TGCAGCGTTGATAAGGATTCCACAGATACGCAGTATTTT	CSVDKDSTDTQYF	TRBV29-1	few	TRBJ2-3	.
TGTGCCGTCTTGGGAGAAGGAGCTTTCTTT	CAVLGEGAFF	TRBV19	many	TRBJ1-1	.
TGTGCCAGCAGTCCCCCAAGGAGCTACTACAATGAGCAGTTCTTC	CASSPPRSYYNEQFF	TRBV12-3/TRBV12-4	many	TRBJ2-1	.
TGTGCCAGCAGCCCAGCTGGACAGGGGTCTGAAAAACTGTTTTTT	CASSPAGQGSEKLFF	TRBV9	few	TRBJ1-4	TRBD1
TGTGCCAGTAGTATAGCGGTCCCGAGCCCCTACAATGAGCAGTTCTTC	CASSIAVPSPYNEQFF	TRBV19	.	TRBJ2-1	.
TGCAGTGCAAACCGACAGAGCACAGATACGCAGTATTTT	CSANRQSTDTQYF	TRBV20-1	few	TRBJ2-3	.
TGCGCCAGCAGCCAGGGGTCCGTCGGTGAGCAGTTCTTC	CASSQGSVGEQFF	TRBV4-3	few	TRBJ2-1	.
TGTGCCTTTGGATCGTATCGAACGGCTGAAGCTTTCTTT	CAFGSYRTAEAFF	TRBV30	many	TRBJ1-1	.
TGTGCCAGCTCACCGCGAATAGGGGCCAACACTGAAGCTTTCTTT	CASSPRIGANTEAFF	TRBV18	few	TRBJ1-1	.
TGCAGTGCTCCCCGAGGACTAGCAACCACCGGGGAGCTGTTTTTT	CSAPRGLATTGELFF	TRBV20-1	many	TRBJ2-2	TRBD2
TGCAGTGCTAGAGGAACAGTACGAGGGCGGCAAGAGACCGAGTACTTC	CSARGTVRGRQETEYF	TRBV20-1	.	TRBJ2-5	.
TGTGCCAGCGGCCTTGCGGGTGAAGGATCAGATACGCAGTATTTT	CASGLAGEGSDTQYF	TRBV6-2/TRBV6-3	many	TRBJ2-3	.
TGTGCCAGCAGCCCCGCCGGGGGGGTCTACGAGCAGTACTTC	CASSPAGGVYEQYF	TRBV7-9	many	TRBJ2-7	TRBD2
TGTGCCAGCAGTTTTGACCCCTCTACAGACCCTACAGGGAACACTGAAGCTTTCTTT	CASSFDPSTDPTGNTEAFF	TRBV12-3/TRBV12-4	many	TRBJ1-1	.
TGTGCCAGTACCCCCTCCGGCGGGGGTAGCTCCTACAATGAGCAGTTCTTC	CASTPSGGGSSYNEQFF	TRBV19	few	TRBJ2-1	TRBD2
TGTGCCAGCAGCCTTGAGACAGGGGCCTACGAGCAGTACTTC	CASSLETGAYEQYF	TRBV7-2	many	TRBJ2-7	TRBD1
TGTGCCAGTAAGCCCAGCGGGGCCCACAATGAGCAGTTCTTC	CASKPSGAHNEQFF	TRBV19	.	TRBJ2-1	TRBD2
TGTGCCAGCAGTTCTAGCGGGAGTTGCAATGAGCAGTTCTTC	CASSSSGSCNEQFF	TRBV12-3/TRBV12-4	.	TRBJ2-1	TRBD2